Presented here are 32 T cell receptor beta chains from one specimen sequenced in a study of T-cell memory formation after mild COVID-19. TCRdb independently ran MiXCR on the 5' RACE reads; one entry per CDR3 protein. The sample has a few hundred thousand distinct CDR3 sequences, roughly 19% seen once; the top ten hold around 20%. The sample comprised PBMCs or a T cell subset sorted from them (not recorded which). Source of these receptors: a man between 18 and 29 years old who had mild COVID-19 (a few samples of this study predate the infection). Cell type and time point are not known.

This clonotype was recorded a few times. The chain is built from TRBV7-2 and TRBJ1-3, with 7 bases fitting TRBD1. The CDR3 sequence is 16 residues long. Trimming removed 5 bases from V and 0 bases from J; junction bases left unmatched: 7. Per the germline V gene, CDR1 is SGHTA and CDR2 is FQGNSA. CDR3 in amino acids: CASSSGTVNSGNTIYF. In nucleotides, the CDR3 is TGTGCCAGCAGCAGTGGGACAGTGAACTCTGGAAACACCATATATTTT.

A few counts support this clonotype. The chain is built from TRBV7-3 and TRBJ2-4, with a tentative D call TRBD1 (5 bases). The CDR3 spans 15 residues. CDR1 is SGHTA, CDR2 FQGTGA, per germline. V lost 3 bases to trimming and J lost 5 bases, with 14 bases between them. CDR3 DNA sequence: TGTGCCAGCAGCTTTGATCAGGGCGGAGAAAACATTCAGTACTTC. It is translated as CASSFDQGGENIQYF.

The J gene is TRBJ1-3, the V gene TRBV29-1; D is undetermined. Trimming cost V 3 bases and J 4 bases, with 13 bases left between them. The CDR3 loop spans 14 amino acids. CDR1 is SQVTM and CDR2 is ANQGSEA in the germline V gene. The CDR3 sequence: CSVDEGRAGNTIYF. The CDR3 DNA reads TGCAGCGTTGACGAGGGTCGTGCAGGAAACACCATATATTTT.

The chain combines TRBV12-3 or TRBV12-4 with TRBJ1-6, with D possibly matching TRBD1 (5 bases). V dropped 5 bases and J dropped 10 bases, with 12 bases sitting between them. CDR3 length equals 13 residues. The CDR3 region is CASSSQGGSPLHF. The CDR3 coding sequence is TGTGCCAGCAGTAGCCAGGGTGGCTCACCCCTCCACTTT.

The V call is TRBV11-3, the J call TRBJ2-5; 8 bases align to TRBD2. Germline CDR1 is SGHNT and CDR2 is YENEEA. Trimming removed 4 bases from V and 4 bases from J; junction bases left unmatched: 8. There are 15 residues in the CDR3. As DNA, the CDR3 is TGTGCCAGCAGCTCGGGGACTAGTTTATCAGAGACCCAGTACTTC. It translates to CASSSGTSLSETQYF.

The CDR3 DNA sequence: TGTGCCAGCTCACCCCAGGACAGGGTCGTGGGGCAGTACGTC. Its protein product is CASSPQDRVVGQYV. This rearrangement joins TRBV18 to TRBJ2-7; 8 nucleotides line up with TRBD1. Germline V gives CDR1 KGHSH, CDR2 LQKENI. CDR3 length: 14 amino acids. Trimming at V came to 3 bases and at J to 9 bases, leaving 10 bases not matched to a gene.

This clonotype was seen a handful of times. The chain combines TRBV4-2 with TRBJ2-3, with no clear D. Germline CDR1 is LGHNA and CDR2 is YNFKEQ. Trimming left V 3 bases short and J 1 base short, with 5 bases between. CDR3 length equals 13 residues. The CDR3 DNA sequence: TGTGCCAGCAGCCACCTCCGCACAGATACGCAGTATTTT. Translating gives CASSHLRTDTQYF.

The V call is TRBV12-3 or TRBV12-4, the J call TRBJ2-1; TRBD2 matches 14 bases. The junction had 6 bases not matched to a gene; V was cut back by 6 bases and J by 14 bases. CDR3 length equals 13 residues. The CDR3, as DNA: TGTGCCAGCAGGGGGACTAGCGGGGGAAGGGAGTTCTTC. It yields the protein CASRGTSGGREFF.

This clonotype was detected a few times. This chain joins TRBV18 and TRBJ1-2; TRBD1 agrees at 8 bases. This CDR3 has 13 amino acids. Losses at the gene ends were 4 bases for V and 8 bases for J; bases not matched to a gene: 6. Germline values: CDR1 KGHSH, CDR2 LQKENI. CDR3 loop: CASSRSTGDGYTF. The CDR3 region has the DNA TGTGCCAGCTCACGATCGACAGGGGACGGCTACACCTTC. Full variable domain (remainder filled in from reference TRBV18 and TRBJ1-2): NAGVMQNPRHLVRRRGQEARLRCSPMKGHSHVYWYRQLPEEGLKFMVYLQKENIIDESGMPKERFSAEFPKEGPSILRIQQVVRGDSAAYFCASSRSTGDGYTFGSGTRLTVV.

The chain joins TRBV6-5 to TRBJ1-5, with D tentatively TRBD1 (5 bases). The CDR3 runs to 14 residues. V was shortened by 2 bases and J by 8 bases, with 13 bases between the two germline ends. The germline V gene has CDR1 MNHEY and CDR2 SVGAGI. CDR3 loop: CASSYGGNGKPQHF. DNA of the CDR3: TGTGCCAGCAGTTACGGGGGGAACGGTAAGCCCCAGCATTTT.

The chain joins TRBV6-5 to TRBJ1-3; possible D gene TRBD1, 5 bases. Germline CDR1 and CDR2: MNHEY and SVGAGI. Trimming left V 6 bases short and J 8 bases short, with 17 bases between. The length of the CDR3 is 14 residues. The CDR3 DNA reads as TGTGCCAGCAGACTAAAACACGCGGGGGACACCATATATTTT. It specifies CASRLKHAGDTIYF.

V gene TRBV7-3 combines with J gene TRBJ2-1; 11 bases are shared with TRBD2. The V and J ends lost 11 bases and 6 bases, in that order; junction bases with no gene match: 9. Per the germline V gene, CDR1 is SGHTA and CDR2 is FQGTGA. This CDR3 region has 14 residues. CDR3 sequence reads: CASGASGGPNEQFF. The CDR3 nucleotides read TGTGCCTCAGGGGCTAGCGGGGGGCCCAATGAGCAGTTCTTC.

This chain links TRBV27 with TRBJ1-2; 7 bases are a match to TRBD1. Germline CDR1 is MNHEY and CDR2 is SMNVEV (reference sequence). This CDR3 region has 14 residues. V lost 5 bases and J lost 3; bases outside the gene matches: 6. CDR3 bases: TGTGCCAGCAGTCCCCGACAGGGCCACTATGGCTACACCTTC. The encoded protein is CASSPRQGHYGYTF.

This chain uses TRBV6-2 or TRBV6-3 with TRBJ2-5, with D perhaps matching TRBD1 or TRBD2 (5 bases each). Trimming took off 5 bases at V and 0 bases at J, with 16 bases between the two ends. The germline V gene encodes CDR1 MNHEY and CDR2 SVGEGT. CDR3 length equals 16 residues. The CDR3 protein is CASSQPLGVYQETQYF. CDR3 sequence (DNA): TGTGCCAGCAGTCAACCGCTGGGGGTGTACCAAGAGACCCAGTACTTC.

This clonotype was detected a few times. The gene calls are TRBV7-3 and TRBJ2-1; tentative D call: TRBD1 (6 bases). The length of the CDR3 is 13 residues. CDR1 and CDR2 from the germline V gene are SGHTA and FQGTGA. Trimming removed 2 bases from V and 10 bases from J, with 12 bases in between. Written as DNA, the CDR3 is TGTGCCAGCAGCTTAGGCCCGACAGGAGAGCAGTTCTTC. Encoded protein: CASSLGPTGEQFF. Drawing the rest from reference TRBV7-3 and TRBJ2-1, the complete variable domain is GAGVSQTPSNKVTEKGKYVELRCDPISGHTALYWYRQSLGQGPEFLIYFQGTGAADDSGLPNDRFFAVRPEGSVSTLKIQRTERGDSAVYLCASSLGPTGEQFFGPGTRLTVL.

The chain couples TRBV2 to TRBJ2-3, with D unclear. Trimming left V 8 bases short and J 3 bases short, with 12 bases between. The germline gives CDR1 SNHLY, CDR2 FYNNEI. The CDR3 covers 13 residues. The CDR3 DNA sequence: TGTGCCAGCTCGTCCGAACAGACAGATACGCAGTATTTT. It codes for CASSSEQTDTQYF.

The CDR3 loop is CASSSTAGAGIGNTIYF. The CDR3 nucleotides are TGCGCCAGCAGCTCGACCGCAGGGGCCGGGATCGGAAACACCATATATTTT. J is TRBJ1-3 and V is TRBV5-1, with a weak D call TRBD1 (6 bases). The V end was cut by 3 bases, the J end by 4 bases, with 20 bases between. This CDR3 has 17 residues. From germline, CDR1 is SGHRS and CDR2 YFSETQ. Full variable domain (outside the CDR3, taken from reference TRBV5-1 and TRBJ1-3): KAGVTQTPRYLIKTRGQQVTLSCSPISGHRSVSWYQQTPGQGLQFLFEYFSETQRNKGNFPGRFSGRQFSNSRSEMNVSTLELGDSALYLCASSSTAGAGIGNTIYFGEGSWLTVV.

The gene calls are TRBV20-1 and TRBJ2-4; no clear D gene. V was shortened by 7 bases and J by 2 bases, with 15 bases between the two germline ends. The germline CDR1 and CDR2 sequences are DFQATT and SNEGSKA (reference sequence). The length of the CDR3 is 14 residues. CDR3 DNA sequence: TGCAGTGTTGTGAGCCCAGAGACCAAAAACATTCAGTACTTC. Protein product: CSVVSPETKNIQYF.

The J gene is TRBJ2-5, the V gene TRBV11-1, with 13 bases that match TRBD2. Looked up from germline, CDR1 is SGHAT and CDR2 is FQDESV (reference sequence). The CDR3 loop spans 16 amino acids. The V and J ends lost 1 base and 2 bases, in that order; junction bases with no gene match: 1. The CDR3 DNA reads as TGTGCCAGCAGCTTAGGGGGACTAGCGGGACAAGAGACCCAGTACTTC. Protein: CASSLGGLAGQETQYF.

Only a few counts were recorded for this clonotype. The rearrangement uses TRBV28 and TRBJ1-2; a weak D match, TRBD1 (5 bases). In germline, CDR1 is MDHEN, CDR2 SYDVKM. This CDR3 region has 13 residues. Trimming left V 4 bases short and J 9 bases short, with 15 bases between. The CDR3 region has the DNA TGTGCCAGCAGTTACCGGGACGGTGGACGCTACACCTTC. Encoded protein: CASSYRDGGRYTF.

In this sample, this clonotype turned up a few times. The genes are TRBV5-1 and TRBJ2-7; the match to TRBD1 covers 7 bases. This CDR3 contains 14 residues. J was trimmed by 2 bases and V by 4 bases; bases with no gene match: 6. Germline V gene data show CDR1 as SGHRS and CDR2 as YFSETQ. In nucleotides, the CDR3 is TGCGCCAGCAGCACCGCAACAGGGGCCTACGAGCAGTACTTC. Amino acid sequence: CASSTATGAYEQYF.

The chain carries TRBV12-3 or TRBV12-4 and TRBJ1-2; no reliable D call. CDR3 length: 13 residues. V was shortened by 6 bases and J by 7 bases, with 15 bases between the two germline ends. CDR3 amino acids: CASSPGLTVGYTF. For the CDR3, the DNA is TGTGCCAGCAGCCCGGGCCTAACCGTTGGCTACACCTTC.

The table lists this clonotype with a few counts. This sequence joins TRBV14 and TRBJ2-3; possible D gene TRBD2, 6 bases. Trimming shortened V by 1 base and J by 2 bases, and 10 bases separated the two germline ends. The CDR3 loop spans 15 amino acids. The germline V gene encodes CDR1 SGHDN and CDR2 FVKESK. CDR3 region: CASSQVGTFTDTQYF. CDR3 sequence (DNA): TGTGCCAGCAGCCAAGTTGGGACTTTCACAGATACGCAGTATTTT. Supplemented by reference TRBV14 and TRBJ2-3, the full variable domain reads EAGVTQFPSHSVIEKGQTVTLRCDPISGHDNLYWYRRVMGKEIKFLLHFVKESKQDESGMPNNRFLAERTGGTYSTLKVQPAELEDSGVYFCASSQVGTFTDTQYFGPGTRLTVL.

V and J are TRBV6-5 and TRBJ2-2, with 8 nucleotides matching TRBD1. Germline loops: CDR1 MNHEY, CDR2 SVGAGI. The ends lost 4 bases at V and 5 bases at J; junction bases unmatched: 3. CDR3 length: 14 residues. The CDR3 loop reads CASSWTGMTGELFF. The CDR3 DNA is TGTGCCAGCAGTTGGACAGGGATGACCGGGGAGCTGTTTTTT.

V gene TRBV4-3 combines with J gene TRBJ2-5; 7 bases fit TRBD2. V lost 0 bases, J lost 2 bases, and 12 bases stayed unmatched. Germline CDR1 is LGHNA and CDR2 is YSLEER. The CDR3 totals 18 residues. The CDR3 region is CASSQDWERGPPQETQYF. In DNA, the CDR3 is TGCGCCAGCAGCCAAGATTGGGAGCGGGGTCCGCCTCAAGAGACCCAGTACTTC.

This clonotype appeared a few times. The chain combines TRBV4-1 with TRBJ2-7; 7 nucleotides agree with TRBD1. V shed 4 bases and J 4 bases; nucleotides not matched to a gene: 7. The CDR3 contains 14 residues. Per the germline V gene, CDR1 is MGHRA and CDR2 is YSYEKL. In nucleotides, the CDR3 is TGCGCCAGCAGCCTAGGGGGCGCGAGGTACGAGCAGTACTTC. This encodes CASSLGGARYEQYF.

This clonotype was counted between two and nine times. This chain connects TRBV12-3 or TRBV12-4 to TRBJ2-2; D is possibly TRBD1 or TRBD2 (5 bases each). Trimming pared 5 bases from V and 0 bases from J, leaving 7 bases between. The CDR3 is made up of 14 amino acids. In DNA, the CDR3 is TGTGCCAGCAGTGGGACGTCGAACACCGGGGAGCTGTTTTTT. Translation: CASSGTSNTGELFF.

In this sample, this clonotype turned up a few times. This sequence joins TRBV7-8 and TRBJ1-6; a weak D match, TRBD1 (5 bases). The CDR3 spans 17 residues. Germline V CDR1 and CDR2: SGHVS, FQNEAQ. V lost 5 bases to trimming and J lost 0 bases, with 14 bases between them. CDR3 residues: CASSAETASSYNSPLHF. Here the CDR3 DNA reads TGTGCCAGCAGCGCGGAGACAGCGAGCTCCTATAATTCACCCCTCCACTTT.

This clonotype was picked up a small number of times. The genes are TRBV7-3 and TRBJ2-3; D gene ambiguous. Germline loops: CDR1 SGHTA, CDR2 FQGTGA. The CDR3 consists of 14 residues. Trimming cost V 1 base and J 4 bases, with 9 bases left between them. CDR3 amino acids: CASSLIGRADTQYF. DNA of the CDR3: TGTGCCAGCAGCTTAATTGGTAGGGCAGATACGCAGTATTTT.

The chain is built from TRBV7-9 and TRBJ1-2, with 7 bases matching TRBD1. Losses at the gene ends were 8 bases for V and 4 bases for J; bases not matched to a gene: 7. The CDR3 has 13 amino acids. Germline lookup yields CDR1 SEHNR and CDR2 FQNEAQ (reference sequence). In nucleotides, the CDR3 is TGTGCCAGCTTATCTACAGGGGTCTATGGCTACACCTTC. This encodes CASLSTGVYGYTF.

The rearrangement joins TRBV5-1 to TRBJ2-5; 10 bases are shared with TRBD1. Germline-derived CDR1 and CDR2 are SGHRS and YFSETQ. V lost 3 bases, J lost 4 bases, and 9 bases stayed unmatched. This CDR3 contains 16 residues. The CDR3 bases are TGCGCCAGCAGCTCTACCGGGACAGGGGAGGGAGAGACCCAGTACTTC. This codes for CASSSTGTGEGETQYF.

In this sample, this clonotype turned up a few times. The genes are TRBV27 and TRBJ2-5, with D hard to call. The CDR3 is made up of 13 amino acids. CDR1 and CDR2 (germline): MNHEY, SMNVEV (reference sequence). V lost 4 bases and J lost 5, with 11 bases in between. The CDR3 region is CASSYLDSETQYF. The CDR3, as DNA: TGTGCCAGCAGTTACCTCGACTCGGAGACCCAGTACTTC.